This T cell receptor (beta chain) was sequenced for a study of blood T cell repertoires in COVID-19. As originally analysed: Reference gene primer amplification gave nucleated cell count estimates. This table comes from immunoSEQ multiplex PCR, and its TCRdb copy is limited to in-frame clones, with some not included. D and trimming were read from the DNA, whereas the V and J calls and clone size are those reported in that table. The sample holds around 250,000 clones, roughly 88% seen once. This CDR3 contains 16 residues. The V end lost 1 base, the J end lost 4 bases, and 17 bases lay between the germline ends. Germline V gene lookup returns CDR1 MNHNS and CDR2 SASEGT.

The sample taken for sequencing was PBMCs or T cells enriched from blood (not recorded which). The sequence derives from a woman aged 50 to 65 who had recovered from COVID-19. This sequence joins TRBV6-1 and TRBJ2-7, with D possibly matching TRBD2 (6 bases). In nucleotides, the CDR3 is TGTGCCAGCAGTGAAGGGATTGCGGGGAACGGTTACGAGCAGTACTTC. Its protein is CASSEGIAGNGYEQYF.